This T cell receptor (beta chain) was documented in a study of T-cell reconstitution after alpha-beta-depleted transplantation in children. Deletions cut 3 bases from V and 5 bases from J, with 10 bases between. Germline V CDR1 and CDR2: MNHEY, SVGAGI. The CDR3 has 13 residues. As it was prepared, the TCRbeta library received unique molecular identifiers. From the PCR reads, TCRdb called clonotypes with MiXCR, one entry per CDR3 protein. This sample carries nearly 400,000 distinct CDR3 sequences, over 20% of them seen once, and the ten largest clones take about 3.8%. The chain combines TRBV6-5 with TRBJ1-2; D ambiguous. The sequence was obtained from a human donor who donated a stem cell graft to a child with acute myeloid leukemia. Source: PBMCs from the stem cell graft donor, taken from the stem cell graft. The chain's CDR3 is CASSYGSGYGYTF. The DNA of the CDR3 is TGTGCCAGCAGTTATGGTTCGGGGTATGGCTACACCTTC.